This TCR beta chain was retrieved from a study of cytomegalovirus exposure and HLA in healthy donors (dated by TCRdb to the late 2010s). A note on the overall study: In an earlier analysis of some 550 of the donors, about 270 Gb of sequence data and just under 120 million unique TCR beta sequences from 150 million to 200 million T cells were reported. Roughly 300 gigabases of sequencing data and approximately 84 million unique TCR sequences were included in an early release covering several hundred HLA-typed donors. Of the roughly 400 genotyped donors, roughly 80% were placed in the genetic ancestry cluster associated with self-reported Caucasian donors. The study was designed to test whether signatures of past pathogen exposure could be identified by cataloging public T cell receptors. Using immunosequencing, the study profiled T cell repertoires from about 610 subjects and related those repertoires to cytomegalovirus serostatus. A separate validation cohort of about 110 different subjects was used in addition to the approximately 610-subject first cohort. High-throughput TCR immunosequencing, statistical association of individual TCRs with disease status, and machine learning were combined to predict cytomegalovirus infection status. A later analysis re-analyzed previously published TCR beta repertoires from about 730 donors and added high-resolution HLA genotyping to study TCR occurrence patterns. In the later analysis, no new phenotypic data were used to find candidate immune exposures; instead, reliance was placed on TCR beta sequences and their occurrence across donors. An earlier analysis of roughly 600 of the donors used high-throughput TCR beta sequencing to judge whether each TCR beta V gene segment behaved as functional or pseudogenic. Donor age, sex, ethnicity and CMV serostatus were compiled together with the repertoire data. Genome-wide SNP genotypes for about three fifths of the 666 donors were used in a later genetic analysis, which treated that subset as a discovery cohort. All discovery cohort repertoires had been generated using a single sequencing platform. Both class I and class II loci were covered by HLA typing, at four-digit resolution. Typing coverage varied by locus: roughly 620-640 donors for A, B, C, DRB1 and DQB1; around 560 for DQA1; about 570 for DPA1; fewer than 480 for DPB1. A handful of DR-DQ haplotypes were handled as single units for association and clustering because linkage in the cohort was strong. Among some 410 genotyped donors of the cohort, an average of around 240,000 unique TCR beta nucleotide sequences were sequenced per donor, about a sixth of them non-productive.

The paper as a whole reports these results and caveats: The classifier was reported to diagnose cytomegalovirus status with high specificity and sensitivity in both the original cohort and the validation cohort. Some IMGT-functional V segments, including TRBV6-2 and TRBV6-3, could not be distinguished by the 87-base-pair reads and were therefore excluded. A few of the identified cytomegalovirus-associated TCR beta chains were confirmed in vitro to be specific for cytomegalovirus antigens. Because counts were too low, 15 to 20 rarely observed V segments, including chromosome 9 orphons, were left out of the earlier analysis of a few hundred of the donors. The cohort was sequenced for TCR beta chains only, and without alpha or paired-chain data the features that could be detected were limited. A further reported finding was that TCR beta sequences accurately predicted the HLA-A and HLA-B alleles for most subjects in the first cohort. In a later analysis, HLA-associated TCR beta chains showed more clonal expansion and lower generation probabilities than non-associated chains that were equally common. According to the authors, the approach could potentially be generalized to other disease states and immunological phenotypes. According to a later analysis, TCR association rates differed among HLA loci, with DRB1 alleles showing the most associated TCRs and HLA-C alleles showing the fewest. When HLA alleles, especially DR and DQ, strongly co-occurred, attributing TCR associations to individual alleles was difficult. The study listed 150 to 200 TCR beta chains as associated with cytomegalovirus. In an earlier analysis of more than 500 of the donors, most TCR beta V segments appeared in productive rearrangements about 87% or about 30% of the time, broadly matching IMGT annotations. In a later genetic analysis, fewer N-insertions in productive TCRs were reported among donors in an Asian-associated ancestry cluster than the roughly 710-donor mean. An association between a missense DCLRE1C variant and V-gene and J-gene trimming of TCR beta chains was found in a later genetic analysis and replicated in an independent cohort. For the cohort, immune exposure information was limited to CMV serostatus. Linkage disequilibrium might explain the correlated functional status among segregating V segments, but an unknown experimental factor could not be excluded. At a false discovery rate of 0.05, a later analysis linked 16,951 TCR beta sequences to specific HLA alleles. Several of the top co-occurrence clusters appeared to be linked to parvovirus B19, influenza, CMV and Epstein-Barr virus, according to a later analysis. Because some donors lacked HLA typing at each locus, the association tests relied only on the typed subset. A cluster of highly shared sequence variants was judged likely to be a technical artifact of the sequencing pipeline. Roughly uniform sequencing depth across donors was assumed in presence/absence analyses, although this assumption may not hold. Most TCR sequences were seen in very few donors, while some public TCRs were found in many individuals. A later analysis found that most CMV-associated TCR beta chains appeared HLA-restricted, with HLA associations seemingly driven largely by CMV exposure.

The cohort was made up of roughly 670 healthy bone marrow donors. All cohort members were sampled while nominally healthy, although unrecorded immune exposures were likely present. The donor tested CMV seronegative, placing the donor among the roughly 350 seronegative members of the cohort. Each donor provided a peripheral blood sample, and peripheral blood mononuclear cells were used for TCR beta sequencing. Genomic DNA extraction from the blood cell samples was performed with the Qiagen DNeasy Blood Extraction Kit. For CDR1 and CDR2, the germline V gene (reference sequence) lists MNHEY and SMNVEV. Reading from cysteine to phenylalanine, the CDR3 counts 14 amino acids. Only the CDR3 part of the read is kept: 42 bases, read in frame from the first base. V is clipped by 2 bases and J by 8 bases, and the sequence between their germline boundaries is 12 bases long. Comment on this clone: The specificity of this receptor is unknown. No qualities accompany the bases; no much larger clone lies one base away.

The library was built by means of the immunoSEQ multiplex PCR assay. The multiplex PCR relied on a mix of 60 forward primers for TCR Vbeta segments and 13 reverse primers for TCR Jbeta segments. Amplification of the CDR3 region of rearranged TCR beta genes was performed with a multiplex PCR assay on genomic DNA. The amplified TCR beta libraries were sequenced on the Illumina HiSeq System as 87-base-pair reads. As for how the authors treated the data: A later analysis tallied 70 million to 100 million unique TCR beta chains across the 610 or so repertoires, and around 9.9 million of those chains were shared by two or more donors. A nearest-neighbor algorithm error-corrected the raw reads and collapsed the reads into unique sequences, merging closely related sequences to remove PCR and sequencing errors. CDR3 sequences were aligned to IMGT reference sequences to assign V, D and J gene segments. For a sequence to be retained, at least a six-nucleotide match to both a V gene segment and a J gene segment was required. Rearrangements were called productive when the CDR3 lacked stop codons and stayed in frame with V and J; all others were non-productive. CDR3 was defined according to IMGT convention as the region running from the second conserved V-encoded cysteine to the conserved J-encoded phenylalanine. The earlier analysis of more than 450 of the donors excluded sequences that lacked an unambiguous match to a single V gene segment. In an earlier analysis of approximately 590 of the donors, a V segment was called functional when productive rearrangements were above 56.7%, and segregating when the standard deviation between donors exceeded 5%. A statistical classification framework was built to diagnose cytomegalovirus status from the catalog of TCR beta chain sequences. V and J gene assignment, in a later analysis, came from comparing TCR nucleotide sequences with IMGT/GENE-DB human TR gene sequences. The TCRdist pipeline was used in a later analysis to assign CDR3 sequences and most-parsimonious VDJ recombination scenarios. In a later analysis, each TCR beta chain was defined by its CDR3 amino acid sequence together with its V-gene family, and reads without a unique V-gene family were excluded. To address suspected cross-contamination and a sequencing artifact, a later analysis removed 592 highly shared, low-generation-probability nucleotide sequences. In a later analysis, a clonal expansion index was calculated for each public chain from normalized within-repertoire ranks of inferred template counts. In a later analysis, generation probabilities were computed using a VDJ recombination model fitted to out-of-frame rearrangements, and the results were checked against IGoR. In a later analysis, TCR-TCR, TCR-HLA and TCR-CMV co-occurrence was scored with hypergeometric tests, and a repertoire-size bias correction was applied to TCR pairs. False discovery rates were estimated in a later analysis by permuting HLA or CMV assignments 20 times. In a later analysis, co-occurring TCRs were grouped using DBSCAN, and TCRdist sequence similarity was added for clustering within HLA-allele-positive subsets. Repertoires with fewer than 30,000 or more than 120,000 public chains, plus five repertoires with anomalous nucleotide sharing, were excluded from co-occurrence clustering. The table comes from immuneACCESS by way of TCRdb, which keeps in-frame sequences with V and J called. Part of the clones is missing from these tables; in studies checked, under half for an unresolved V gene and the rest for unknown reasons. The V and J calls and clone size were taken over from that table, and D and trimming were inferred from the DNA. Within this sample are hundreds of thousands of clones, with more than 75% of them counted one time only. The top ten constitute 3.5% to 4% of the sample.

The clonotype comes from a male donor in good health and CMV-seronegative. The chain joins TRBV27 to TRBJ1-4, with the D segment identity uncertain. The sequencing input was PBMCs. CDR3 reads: CASSLLGGGEKLFF. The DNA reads TGTGCCAGCAGTTTACTAGGAGGTGGGGAAAAACTGTTTTTT.